This section outlines one TCR beta chain sequence together with its context. There are a few counts of this clone. It has no known antigen specificity. The record has no base qualities; no much larger clone is one base away. The data originate from a study of blood T cell repertoires in COVID-19 (dated by TCRdb to the early 2020s). Background on the whole study: The collaborator samples originated in the United States, Italy and Spain and spanned the acute and convalescent phases of COVID-19. The material from the prospective study consisted of cDNA or gDNA derived from T cells, B-cell-depleted T cells, or PBMCs. The dataset comprised deeply sampled blood TCRbeta repertoires from subjects exposed to, actively infected with, or recovered from COVID-19. The repertoires were released in a freely available public database meant as a resource for research on the immune response to SARS-CoV-2. The samples were drawn from two sources: the first 160 participants of the ongoing ImmuneRACE study, and 1,000 to 1,500 subjects contributed by 6 global collaborators. Nearly every sample came with metadata listing a de-identified subject ID, COVID-19 status, age in years and sex. Where available, HLA class I and class II types were taken from metadata supplied by the sample provider and were not determined by assay-based typing.

Participants in the prospective study were aged roughly 18 to 100 years, lived in 20 to 30 United States geographic areas, and enrolled through a virtual design. Cohort assignment in the prospective study relied on participant-reported clinical history from a screening survey and a study questionnaire. Recovered participants in ImmuneRACE Cohort 3 were defined by two consecutive negative NP/OP PCR tests, clearance by a healthcare professional, or resolution of symptoms. Mobile phlebotomists in the prospective study collected whole blood, serum and a nasopharyngeal or oropharyngeal swab from every participant. Additional blood draws and questionnaires over an approximately 2-month period could optionally be provided by prospective study participants. Before DNA extraction, prospective study blood samples were shipped either frozen or at room temperature. The CDR3 runs 15 amino acids, cysteine and phenylalanine included. Just CDR3 DNA is preserved here, 45 bases in frame from base 1. From the germline V gene, CDR1 is SGHAT and CDR2 is FQNNGV. V has 5 bases trimmed and J has 0 bases trimmed; junction bases matching no gene number 5.

What the study reported, not specific to this receptor: The quantity of clinical and demographic metadata differed by source and by participant and was supplied without curation.

The immunoSEQ Assay, a bias-controlled multiplex PCR, was used to amplify TCRbeta CDR3 regions from genomic DNA. In the paper's pipeline: The number of nucleated cells in each sample was estimated by amplification of reference gene primers within the assay. To quantify the absolute abundance of each unique TCRbeta CDR3 rearrangement, sequence reads were collapsed and filtered. Productive Simpson clonality was computed per sample as the square root of Simpson's diversity index over productive rearrangements. TCRdb's version of the immuneACCESS table is confined to in-frame rearrangements and falls short of the full clone set. An unresolved V gene accounts for under half of the shortfall where checked; the remainder is of unknown origin. V and J calls and clone size are as listed in that table; D and trimming were resolved from the DNA. The sample table shows 300,000 to 400,000 clones, and 85% to 90% are seen once. The top ten constitute 0.9% to 1.1% of the sample.

The TCR was taken from a man aged 18 to 30 who had recovered from COVID-19. The sequence joins TRBV11-2 to TRBJ1-1, and TRBD1 matches 8 of the central bases. Input material: PBMCs or T cells enriched from blood (not recorded which). The DNA is as follows: TGTGCCAGCAGCCCTATGACAGGGGTGAACACTGAAGCTTTCTTT. Translation gives CASSPMTGVNTEAFF.